Listed below are T cell receptor beta chains from one sample, sequenced in a study of T cell repertoires in cytomegalovirus infection. TCRdb re-derived calls from the reads in MiXCR, one entry per CDR3 protein. The repertoire includes approximately 130,000 distinct CDR3 sequences, roughly 9% of them detected once, and about 9.4% sits in the top ten. Material for sequencing was PBMCs. The source is a human donor in good health (CMV status not recorded). Some clones in this sample may be carry-over from other donors' samples. CDR3s include the opening cysteine and the closing phenylalanine or tryptophan. The order of the fields is V gene, clone size, D gene, J gene, CDR3 protein, CDR3 DNA. The D gene is left open where the match is weak. Size is stated for part of the rows, as once, few or many counts, or as a class when the clone is expanded.

v_call: TRBV5-1; clone_size: -; d_call: TRBD2; j_call: TRBJ2-1; cdr3_aa: CASSPGLAGDHNEQFF; cdr3_nt: TGCGCCAGCAGCCCGGGACTAGCGGGAGACCACAATGAGCAGTTCTTC
v_call: TRBV28; clone_size: many; d_call: -; j_call: TRBJ2-1; cdr3_aa: CASSPGLFRDSRTVNEQFF; cdr3_nt: TGTGCCAGCAGTCCGGGATTATTCCGGGACTCCCGTACGGTCAATGAGCAGTTCTTC
v_call: TRBV14; clone_size: few; d_call: -; j_call: TRBJ1-2; cdr3_aa: CASSQDRWGYTF; cdr3_nt: TGTGCCAGCAGCCAAGATCGGTGGGGCTACACCTTC
v_call: TRBV11-2; clone_size: many; d_call: -; j_call: TRBJ2-1; cdr3_aa: CASSFRGGNEQFF; cdr3_nt: TGTGCCAGCAGCTTTAGGGGTGGCAATGAGCAGTTCTTC
v_call: TRBV7-2; clone_size: many; d_call: -; j_call: TRBJ1-6; cdr3_aa: CASSYTGDRGNSPLHF; cdr3_nt: TGTGCCAGCAGCTATACGGGGGACCGTGGTAATTCACCCCTCCACTTT
v_call: TRBV7-2; clone_size: many; d_call: -; j_call: TRBJ1-2; cdr3_aa: CASSLAVASDYGYTF; cdr3_nt: TGTGCCAGCAGCTTAGCGGTCGCCAGCGACTATGGCTACACCTTC
v_call: TRBV6-2/TRBV6-3; clone_size: few; d_call: TRBD1; j_call: TRBJ2-3; cdr3_aa: CASSYYKGAVTDTQYF; cdr3_nt: TGTGCCAGCAGTTACTACAAGGGGGCGGTCACAGATACGCAGTATTTT
v_call: TRBV19; clone_size: many; d_call: -; j_call: TRBJ1-1; cdr3_aa: CASSLSLGSTEAFF; cdr3_nt: TGTGCCAGTAGTCTATCCCTCGGCAGCACTGAAGCTTTCTTT
v_call: TRBV9; clone_size: many; d_call: -; j_call: TRBJ2-1; cdr3_aa: CASSVGGQILYNEQFF; cdr3_nt: TGTGCCAGCAGCGTAGGGGGGCAGATACTCTACAATGAGCAGTTCTTC
v_call: TRBV28; clone_size: many; d_call: TRBD1; j_call: TRBJ2-1; cdr3_aa: CASSVGGFSEQFF; cdr3_nt: TGTGCCAGCAGTGTAGGGGGCTTTAGTGAGCAGTTCTTC
v_call: TRBV15; clone_size: few; d_call: -; j_call: TRBJ1-6; cdr3_aa: CATSASEFWGSPLHF; cdr3_nt: TGTGCCACCAGCGCTTCTGAGTTCTGGGGGTCACCCCTCCACTTT
v_call: TRBV7-2; clone_size: many; d_call: -; j_call: TRBJ2-3; cdr3_aa: CASSLEQGDGGRYF; cdr3_nt: TGTGCCAGCAGCTTAGAACAAGGGGATGGGGGGCGGTATTTT
v_call: TRBV11-2; clone_size: many; d_call: -; j_call: TRBJ2-1; cdr3_aa: CASSLLVVGQLSNEQFF; cdr3_nt: TGTGCCAGCAGCTTATTGGTTGTGGGACAATTGAGCAATGAGCAGTTCTTC
v_call: TRBV6-2/TRBV6-3; clone_size: many; d_call: TRBD1; j_call: TRBJ2-7; cdr3_aa: CASSYSGTVYEQYF; cdr3_nt: TGTGCCAGCAGTTACTCGGGGACAGTGTACGAGCAGTACTTC
v_call: TRBV7-9; clone_size: many; d_call: TRBD2; j_call: TRBJ2-7; cdr3_aa: CASSGGDEQYF; cdr3_nt: TGTGCCAGCAGCGGGGGGGACGAGCAGTACTTC
v_call: TRBV7-9; clone_size: many; d_call: -; j_call: TRBJ1-2; cdr3_aa: CASSFPRTENYGYTF; cdr3_nt: TGTGCCAGCAGCTTCCCCCGGACAGAAAACTATGGCTACACCTTC
v_call: TRBV7-6; clone_size: medium-sized; d_call: -; j_call: TRBJ2-6; cdr3_aa: CASSLGDNLHVLTF; cdr3_nt: TGTGCCAGCAGCTTGGGGGACAACCTTCACGTCCTGACTTTC
v_call: TRBV20-1; clone_size: -; d_call: -; j_call: TRBJ1-2; cdr3_aa: CSADRRINYGYTF; cdr3_nt: TGCAGTGCCGACCGTCGGATTAACTATGGCTACACCTTC
v_call: TRBV7-6; clone_size: many; d_call: -; j_call: TRBJ2-7; cdr3_aa: CASSSLSPGSLDF; cdr3_nt: TGTGCCAGCAGCTCTCTAAGTCCAGGCTCCTTAGACTTC
v_call: TRBV7-2; clone_size: many; d_call: -; j_call: TRBJ1-2; cdr3_aa: CASSLRKGGYTF; cdr3_nt: TGTGCCAGCAGCCTAAGGAAGGGAGGCTACACCTTC
v_call: TRBV7-2; clone_size: many; d_call: -; j_call: TRBJ2-2; cdr3_aa: CASSLFVAGELFF; cdr3_nt: TGTGCCAGCAGCTTGTTTGTGGCCGGGGAGCTGTTTTTT
v_call: TRBV7-9; clone_size: many; d_call: -; j_call: TRBJ2-7; cdr3_aa: CASSPEGSLEQYF; cdr3_nt: TGTGCCAGCAGCCCCGAGGGTTCCCTCGAGCAGTACTTC
v_call: TRBV19; clone_size: -; d_call: -; j_call: TRBJ1-1; cdr3_aa: CASSIARGTEAFF; cdr3_nt: TGTGCCAGTAGTATAGCCCGGGGCACTGAAGCTTTCTTT
v_call: TRBV6-4; clone_size: many; d_call: -; j_call: TRBJ2-1; cdr3_aa: CASSARDSPYNEQFF; cdr3_nt: TGTGCCAGCAGTGCCCGGGACTCGCCCTACAATGAGCAGTTCTTC
v_call: TRBV28; clone_size: many; d_call: -; j_call: TRBJ1-2; cdr3_aa: CASTGANYGYTF; cdr3_nt: TGTGCCAGCACAGGGGCGAACTATGGCTACACCTTC
v_call: TRBV2; clone_size: many; d_call: TRBD1; j_call: TRBJ1-5; cdr3_aa: CASSADRGINQPQHF; cdr3_nt: TGTGCCAGCAGCGCGGACAGGGGCATCAATCAGCCCCAGCATTTT
v_call: TRBV6-5; clone_size: many; d_call: TRBD1; j_call: TRBJ1-2; cdr3_aa: CASSRGQINYGYTF; cdr3_nt: TGTGCCAGCAGCCGGGGACAGATTAACTATGGCTACACCTTC
v_call: TRBV4-1; clone_size: -; d_call: -; j_call: TRBJ1-1; cdr3_aa: CASRGSLNTEAFF; cdr3_nt: TGCGCCAGCAGGGGCAGTTTAAACACTGAAGCTTTCTTT
v_call: TRBV2; clone_size: few; d_call: TRBD2; j_call: TRBJ2-1; cdr3_aa: CASRAGGSNEQFF; cdr3_nt: TGTGCCAGCAGGGCGGGGGGGTCCAATGAGCAGTTCTTC
v_call: TRBV6-2/TRBV6-3; clone_size: -; d_call: -; j_call: TRBJ2-7; cdr3_aa: CASSYGHMGVSYEQYF; cdr3_nt: TGTGCCAGCAGTTACGGACACATGGGTGTCTCCTACGAGCAGTACTTC